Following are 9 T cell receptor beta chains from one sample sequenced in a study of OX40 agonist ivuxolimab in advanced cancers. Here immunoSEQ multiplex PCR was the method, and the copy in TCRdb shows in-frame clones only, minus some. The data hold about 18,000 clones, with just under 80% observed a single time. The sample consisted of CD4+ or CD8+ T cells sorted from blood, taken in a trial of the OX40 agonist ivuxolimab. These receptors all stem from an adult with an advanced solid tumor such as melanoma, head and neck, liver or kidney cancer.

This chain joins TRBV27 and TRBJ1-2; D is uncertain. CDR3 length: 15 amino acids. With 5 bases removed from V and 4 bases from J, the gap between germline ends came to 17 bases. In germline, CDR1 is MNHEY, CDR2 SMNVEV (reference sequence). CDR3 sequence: CASSVAQSIIYGYTF. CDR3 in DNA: TGTGCCAGCAGTGTAGCCCAATCTATAATCTATGGCTACACCTTC.

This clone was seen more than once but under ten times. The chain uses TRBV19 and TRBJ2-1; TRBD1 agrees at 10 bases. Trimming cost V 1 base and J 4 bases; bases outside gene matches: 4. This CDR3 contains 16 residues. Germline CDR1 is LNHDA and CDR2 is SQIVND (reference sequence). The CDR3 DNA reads TGTGCCAGTAGTATAGGCGGGACAGGGGTTTACAATGAGCAGTTCTTC. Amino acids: CASSIGGTGVYNEQFF.

CDR3 sequence (DNA): TGTGCCAGCAGTTCTCAGGGGGCCGGGGAGCTGTTTTTT. This translates into CASSSQGAGELFF. The chain is built from TRBV6-5 and TRBJ2-2; 7 bases agree with TRBD1. V was pared by 4 bases and J by 6 bases, with 2 bases of the junction left unmatched. This CDR3 has 13 amino acids. Germline V gene data show CDR1 as MNHEY and CDR2 as SVGAGI.

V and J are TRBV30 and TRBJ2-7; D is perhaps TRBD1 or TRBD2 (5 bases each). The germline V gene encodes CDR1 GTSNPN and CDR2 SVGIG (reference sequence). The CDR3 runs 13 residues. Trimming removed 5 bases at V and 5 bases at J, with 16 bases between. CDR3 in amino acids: CAWGTGRIHEQYF. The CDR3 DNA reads TGTGCCTGGGGGACGGGAAGGATCCACGAGCAGTACTTC.

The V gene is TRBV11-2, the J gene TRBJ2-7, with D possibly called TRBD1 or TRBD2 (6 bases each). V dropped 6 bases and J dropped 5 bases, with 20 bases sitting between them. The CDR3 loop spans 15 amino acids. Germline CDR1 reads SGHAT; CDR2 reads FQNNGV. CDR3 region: CASSFSGGYYDEQYF. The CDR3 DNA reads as TGTGCCAGCAGTTTCTCCGGGGGCTACTACGACGAGCAGTACTTC. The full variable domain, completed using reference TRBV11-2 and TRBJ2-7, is EAGVAQSPRYKIIEKRQSVAFWCNPISGHATLYWYQQILGQGPKLLIQFQNNGVVDDSQLPKDRFSAERLKGVDSTLKIQPAKLEDSAVYLCASSFSGGYYDEQYFGPGTRLTVT.

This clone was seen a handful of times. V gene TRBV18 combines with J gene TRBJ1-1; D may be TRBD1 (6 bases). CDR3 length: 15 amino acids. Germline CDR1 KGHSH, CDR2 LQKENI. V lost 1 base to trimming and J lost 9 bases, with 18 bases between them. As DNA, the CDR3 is TGTGCCAGCTCACCACTCGATACGCCGGGACATAAAGCTTTCTTT. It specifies CASSPLDTPGHKAFF. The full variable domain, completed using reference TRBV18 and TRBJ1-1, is NAGVMQNPRHLVRRRGQEARLRCSPMKGHSHVYWYRQLPEEGLKFMVYLQKENIIDESGMPKERFSAEFPKEGPSILRIQQVVRGDSAAYFCASSPLDTPGHKAFFGQGTRLTVV.

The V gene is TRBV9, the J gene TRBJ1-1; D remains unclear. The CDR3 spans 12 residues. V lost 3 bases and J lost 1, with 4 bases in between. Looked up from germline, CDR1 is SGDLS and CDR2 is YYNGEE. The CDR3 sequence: CASSEANTEAFF. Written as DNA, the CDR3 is TGTGCCAGCAGCGAGGCGAACACTGAAGCTTTCTTT.

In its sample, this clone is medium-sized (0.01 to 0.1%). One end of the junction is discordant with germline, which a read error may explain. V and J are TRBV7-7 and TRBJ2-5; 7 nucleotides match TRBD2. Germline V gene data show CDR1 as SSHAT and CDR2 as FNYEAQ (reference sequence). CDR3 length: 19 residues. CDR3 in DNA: TGTGCTAGCAGCTTAGCTCCACCTGAGGGGCTAGCGGCGAAAGAGACCCAGTACTTC. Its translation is CASSLAPPEGLAAKETQYF.

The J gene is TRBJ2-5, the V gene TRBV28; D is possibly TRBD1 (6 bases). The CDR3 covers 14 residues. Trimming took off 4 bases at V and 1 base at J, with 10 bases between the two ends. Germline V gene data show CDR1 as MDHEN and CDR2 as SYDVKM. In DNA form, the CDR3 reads TGTGCCAGCAGTTCCCGGACAGTCCAAGAGACCCAGTACTTC. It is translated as CASSSRTVQETQYF.